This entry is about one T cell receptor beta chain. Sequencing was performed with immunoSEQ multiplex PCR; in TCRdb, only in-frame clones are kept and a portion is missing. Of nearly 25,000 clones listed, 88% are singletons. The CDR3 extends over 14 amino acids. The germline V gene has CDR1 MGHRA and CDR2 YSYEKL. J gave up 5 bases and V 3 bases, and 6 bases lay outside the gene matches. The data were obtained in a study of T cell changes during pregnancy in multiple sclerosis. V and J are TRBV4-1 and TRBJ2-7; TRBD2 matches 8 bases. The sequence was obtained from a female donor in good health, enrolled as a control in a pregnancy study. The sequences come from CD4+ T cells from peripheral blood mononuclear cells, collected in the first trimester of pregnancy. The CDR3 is CASSHRAGADEQYF. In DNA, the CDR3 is TGCGCCAGCAGCCATCGAGCGGGGGCGGACGAGCAGTACTTC.